This is a list of T cell receptor beta chains from one sample in a study of T-cell reconstitution after alpha-beta-depleted transplantation in children. TCRdb processed the PCR reads anew with MiXCR; each CDR3 protein has one entry. The table shows over 85,000 distinct CDR3 sequences, with under 7% occurring only once. Sequenced material: PBMCs, mostly from graft donor cells, taken 60 days after TCRalphabeta/CD19-depleted stem cell transplant. The source is a female patient between 2 and 15 years old who had a stem cell transplant for Fanconi anemia, so the T cells may come from the graft donor. Both conserved end residues are part of each CDR3. A D gene is named only where the DNA matches it firmly. A row's size may be missing; if present it is once, few, many or a size class.

TRBV18	TRBJ1-5	many	TRBD1	TGTGCCAGCTCACCAGCGGGACAGGGGAATCAGCCCCAGCATTTT	CASSPAGQGNQPQHF
TRBV5-6	TRBJ2-1	few	NA	TGTGCCAGCAGTGGGAGGGGCGGGGGCGGGAGTTTCTACAATGAGCAGTTCTTC	CASSGRGGGGSFYNEQFF
TRBV3-1	TRBJ2-7	many	NA	TGTGCCAGCAGCCAAGGCTACGAGCAGTACTTC	CASSQGYEQYF
TRBV10-3	TRBJ1-1	few	NA	TGTGCCATCAGTGAGTCCGTCGGGGGCGGCACTGAAGCTTTCTTT	CAISESVGGGTEAFF
TRBV12-3/TRBV12-4	TRBJ2-2	few	NA	TGTGCCAGCAGGACGACAGGATTGGAGTCCCTGGAGAACACCGGGGAGCTGTTTTTT	CASRTTGLESLENTGELFF
TRBV2	TRBJ1-2	few	TRBD1	TGTGCCAGCAGTGAAGCGCGGACAGGGAGCTATGGCTACACCTTC	CASSEARTGSYGYTF
TRBV2	TRBJ1-5	few	NA	TGTGCCAGCAGTGAGAGGGGAGGGGATCAGCCCCAGCATTTT	CASSERGGDQPQHF
TRBV5-1	TRBJ2-5	few	TRBD2	TGCGCCAGCACCACTAGCGGGGCGCACCAAGAGACCCAGTACTTC	CASTTSGAHQETQYF
TRBV11-2	TRBJ1-1	NA	NA	TGTGCCAGCAAGGCCAGGGTCCTGGACACTGAAGCTTTCTTT	CASKARVLDTEAFF
TRBV5-1	TRBJ2-5	few	TRBD2	TGCGCCAGCAGCCACGGACTAGCCCAAGAGACCCAGTACTTC	CASSHGLAQETQYF
TRBV7-2	TRBJ1-4	many	NA	TGTGCCAGCAGCTTGGGCGGACCGCCGGGACTGTTTTTT	CASSLGGPPGLFF
TRBV11-2	TRBJ2-2	many	NA	TGTGCCAGCAGCCGGGACCCCTACACCGGGGAGCTGTTTTTT	CASSRDPYTGELFF
TRBV28	TRBJ2-2	many	TRBD1	TGTGCCAGCAGTGGACAGGGGCGCACCGGGGAGCTGTTTTTT	CASSGQGRTGELFF
TRBV7-2	TRBJ2-5	many	TRBD1	TGTGCCAGCAGCTTATTCAGCTCACGCCGGGACAGAGAGACCCAGTACTTC	CASSLFSSRRDRETQYF
TRBV20-1	TRBJ2-7	few	TRBD2	TGCAGTGCTAGAGTACTAGCGGGAGGGCCAGACGAGCAGTACTTC	CSARVLAGGPDEQYF
TRBV28	TRBJ2-6	many	NA	TGTGCCAGCAGTTTCCCCTCCGGGGGCTTTGGGGCCAACGTCCTGACTTTC	CASSFPSGGFGANVLTF
TRBV5-1	TRBJ2-1	many	TRBD1	TGCGCCAGCAGCTTCCTAGGACAGGGGGCCTACAATGAGCAGTTCTTC	CASSFLGQGAYNEQFF
TRBV7-2	TRBJ2-7	few	TRBD1	TGTGCCAGCAGCTCGACAGGGGGCAGAACCTACGAGCAGTACTTC	CASSSTGGRTYEQYF
TRBV7-9	TRBJ2-2	NA	NA	TGTGCCAGCACCCAAGGGAACACCGGGGAGCTGTTTTTT	CASTQGNTGELFF
TRBV28	TRBJ1-4	many	NA	TGTGCCAGCAGTTTACTTCCGGGGGGCTCAACTAATGAAAAACTGTTTTTT	CASSLLPGGSTNEKLFF
TRBV20-1	TRBJ1-4	NA	TRBD1	TGCAGTGCCACGACAGGGCCCAATGAAAAACTGTTTTTT	CSATTGPNEKLFF
TRBV18	TRBJ2-3	many	NA	TGTGCCAGCTCACCAAGTAGCACAGATACGCAGTATTTT	CASSPSSTDTQYF
TRBV11-2	TRBJ2-1	NA	NA	TGTGCCAGCAGCGGGTCTGGCGGGCGGAGGGGTTATGAGCAGTTCTTC	CASSGSGGRRGYEQFF
TRBV12-1	TRBJ2-2	many	NA	NA	CASSFEGGQGTPGSCFF
TRBV5-6	TRBJ2-3	many	NA	TGTGCCAGCAGCTTACGGGGACTCCTAGATACGCAGTATTTT	CASSLRGLLDTQYF
TRBV14	TRBJ1-2	NA	TRBD1	TGTGCCAGCAGCCAGTTATTGGGACAGTGGAACTATGGCTACACCTTC	CASSQLLGQWNYGYTF
TRBV7-8	TRBJ2-3	once	NA	TGTGCCAGCAGCTTACGCATAGATACGCAGTATTTT	CASSLRIDTQYF
TRBV5-1	TRBJ2-1	few	TRBD2	TGCGCCAGCAGCTTGGGAGGACTAGCGGGGGGGAGACCCTCCTACAATGAGCAGTTCTTC	CASSLGGLAGGRPSYNEQFF
TRBV10-1	TRBJ2-4	NA	NA	TGCGCCAGCAGTGAGTCCAGGGGCTTAGCCAAAAACATTCAGTACTTC	CASSESRGLAKNIQYF
TRBV5-5	TRBJ1-5	few	TRBD1	TGTGCCAGCAGCTGGATTCAGGGGGTGGGGAGCAATCAGCCCCAGCATTTT	CASSWIQGVGSNQPQHF
TRBV11-2	TRBJ2-7	NA	TRBD1	TGTGCCAGCAGCTTTCTCGGGACAGGGGGCGTCTACGAGCAGTACTTC	CASSFLGTGGVYEQYF
TRBV5-1	TRBJ2-3	many	TRBD2	TGCGCCAGCAGCCCCAGAAGCGGGGATAGCACAGATACGCAGTATTTT	CASSPRSGDSTDTQYF
TRBV5-1	TRBJ2-3	many	TRBD1	TGCGCCAGCAGCCCCCCGACAGGGGGCACAGATACGCAGTATTTT	CASSPPTGGTDTQYF
TRBV29-1	TRBJ2-2	many	NA	TGCAGCGTTGGGGTTTCGGGCACCGGGGAGCTGTTTTTT	CSVGVSGTGELFF
TRBV4-2	TRBJ2-7	NA	TRBD2	TGTGCCAGGGGCCCGGGACTAGCGGGAGGTTCCTACGAGCAGTACTTC	CARGPGLAGGSYEQYF
TRBV27	TRBJ2-1	many	TRBD1	TGTGCCAGCAGTCGACAGGGCTACAATGAGCAGTTCTTC	CASSRQGYNEQFF
TRBV6-5	TRBJ2-6	NA	NA	TGTGCCAGCAGTTACGACAGCTCTGGGGCCAACGTCCTGACTTTC	CASSYDSSGANVLTF
TRBV10-3	TRBJ2-2	many	TRBD2	TGTGCCATCAGTGGACTAGCGGACACCGGGGAGCTGTTTTTT	CAISGLADTGELFF
TRBV5-1	TRBJ2-7	many	TRBD1	TGCGCCAGCAGCTCGTCCGGGACAGGGGATTTTCTTTCATGGGAGCAGTACTTC	CASSSSGTGDFLSWEQYF
TRBV5-1	TRBJ2-3	many	TRBD2	TGCGCCAGCAGCTTCGTAGCGGGGGGCCTTACAGATACGCAGTATTTT	CASSFVAGGLTDTQYF
TRBV28	TRBJ2-5	many	TRBD1	TGTGCCAGCAGTCCGACAGGGGTGCGAGAGACCCAGTACTTC	CASSPTGVRETQYF
TRBV7-9	TRBJ2-7	NA	TRBD1	TGTGCCAGCAGACCCGGGACAGGGTCCTCCTACGAGCAGTACTTC	CASRPGTGSSYEQYF
TRBV20-1	TRBJ2-1	NA	NA	TGCAGTGCTAGAGATACAAGGAGCTCCTACAATGAGCAGTTCTTC	CSARDTRSSYNEQFF
TRBV21-1	TRBJ2-4	many	NA	TGTGCCAGCAGCAAAGACTCTGGCGGGAGATTGGACAGAAACATTCAGTACTTC	CASSKDSGGRLDRNIQYF
TRBV7-3	TRBJ1-6	NA	NA	TGTGCCAGCAGCTTAAGGGGAGGAAATTCACCCCTCCACTTT	CASSLRGGNSPLHF
TRBV12-3/TRBV12-4	TRBJ2-1	many	TRBD2	TGTGCCAGCATACAACTAGCGGGCTACAATGAGCAGTTCTTC	CASIQLAGYNEQFF
TRBV5-1	TRBJ1-2	many	NA	TGCGCCAGCAGCTTGGCAGACAGCTATGGCTACACCTTC	CASSLADSYGYTF
TRBV28	TRBJ2-2	many	NA	TGTGCCAGCAGTCGAGATGGGGTCGGGGAGCTGTTTTTT	CASSRDGVGELFF
TRBV6-5	TRBJ2-7	few	TRBD1	TGTGCCAGCAGTTACCGTTCGGGACAGGGGTACGAGCAGTACTTC	CASSYRSGQGYEQYF
TRBV15	TRBJ2-1	many	TRBD2	TGTGCCACCAGCCCTCGGACTAGCGGGAGTTACAATGAGCAGTTCTTC	CATSPRTSGSYNEQFF
TRBV5-1	TRBJ2-3	many	NA	TGCGCCAGCAGCTTGATTTTAACAGGGTCGATCACAGATACGCAGTATTTT	CASSLILTGSITDTQYF
TRBV27	TRBJ2-7	many	NA	TGTGCCAGCAGACAGGGAAGGGAGCAGTACTTC	CASRQGREQYF
TRBV5-1	TRBJ2-3	many	NA	TGCGCCAGCAGCTTGGACCACACAGATACGCAGTATTTT	CASSLDHTDTQYF
TRBV12-3/TRBV12-4	TRBJ2-1	NA	NA	TGTGCCAGCAGCAACAGGGAGGCCTACAATGAGCAGTTCTTC	CASSNREAYNEQFF
TRBV27	TRBJ2-7	few	NA	TGTGCCAGTCACCCCGGACTGTCGATCTACGAGCAGTACTTC	CASHPGLSIYEQYF
TRBV6-1	TRBJ2-7	many	TRBD1	TGTGCCAGCAACAAGGGACAGGGAATAAACGAGCAGTACTTC	CASNKGQGINEQYF
TRBV24-1	TRBJ2-2	many	NA	TGTGCCACCAGTGACGTTTACAGGCCTCTCACCGGGGAGCTGTTTTTT	CATSDVYRPLTGELFF
TRBV10-2	TRBJ2-1	few	TRBD2	TGCGCCAGCAGTGCCGGGACTAGCGGGGGGCTGGGGATATACAATGAGCAGTTCTTC	CASSAGTSGGLGIYNEQFF
TRBV28	TRBJ2-3	many	TRBD2	TGTGCCAGCAGTTTAGGCTTAGGGGGACTAGCAGCAGATACGCAGTATTTT	CASSLGLGGLAADTQYF
TRBV7-2	TRBJ2-1	many	NA	TGTGCCAGCAGCTCTATGTTAGTGAATGAGCAGTTCTTC	CASSSMLVNEQFF